The table lists the clone carrying this T cell receptor beta chain with a few counts. This entry belongs to a study of technical replicates of blood from a handful of donors. The germline V gene encodes CDR1 SGHRS and CDR2 YFSETQ. The CDR3 sequence is 15 residues long. Trimming took 0 bases from V and 0 from J, leaving 10 bases between them. Profiled with immunoSEQ multiplex PCR; TCRdb holds only in-frame clones, not every one. The sample yields around 10,000 clones, 90% to 95% seen once. The sample comprised PBMCs. V is TRBV5-1 and J is TRBJ2-7, with D perhaps matching TRBD2 (5 bases). This sequence was found in a human donor in good health. The CDR3: CASSLERWSSYEQYF. The CDR3 DNA is TGCGCCAGCAGCTTGGAGCGGTGGAGCTCCTACGAGCAGTACTTC.